This T cell receptor beta chain was identified in a study of beta chain features in type 1 diabetes. The study, taken as a whole, reports: Researchers caution that PCR might favor shorter templates, equally among patients and controls.

Of note for this clone: Its specificity is not known.

The study reverse transcribed the entire isolated RNA, so it sequenced expressed TCRB transcripts. The data were produced by immunoSEQ multiplex PCR, yet TCRdb's version contains in-frame clones alone and is incomplete. The sample holds 810,000 or so clones, around a sixth seen once. CDR1 and CDR2 from the germline V gene are SQVTM and ANQGSEA. The germline V and J ends were trimmed by 1 base and 2 bases, with 9 bases remaining between them. CDR3 size: 14 residues. This chain links TRBV29-1 with TRBJ2-1; D not certain. The sequence was collected from a woman in her late teens or twenties in good health. The sample comprised naive CD4+ T cells from blood. The CDR3 DNA reads as TGCAGCGTTGAAGGTCTAGGCGCCTACAATGAGCAGTTCTTC. Translated: CSVEGLGAYNEQFF.